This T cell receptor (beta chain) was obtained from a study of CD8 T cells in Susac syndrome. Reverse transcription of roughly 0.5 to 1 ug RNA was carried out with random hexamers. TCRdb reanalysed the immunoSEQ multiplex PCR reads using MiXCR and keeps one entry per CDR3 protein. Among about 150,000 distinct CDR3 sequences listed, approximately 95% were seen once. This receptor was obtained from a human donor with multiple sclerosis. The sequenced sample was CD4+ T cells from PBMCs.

The CDR3 region has the DNA TGTGCCAGCAGCCAAGAAGGGGTAACTGAAGCTTTCTTT. It is translated as CASSQEGVTEAFF. The V gene is TRBV4-2, the J gene TRBJ1-1; D perhaps matches TRBD1 (5 bases). Trimming removed 0 bases at V and 5 bases at J, with 7 bases between. Germline lookup yields CDR1 LGHNA and CDR2 YNFKEQ. The CDR3 is 13 residues long.